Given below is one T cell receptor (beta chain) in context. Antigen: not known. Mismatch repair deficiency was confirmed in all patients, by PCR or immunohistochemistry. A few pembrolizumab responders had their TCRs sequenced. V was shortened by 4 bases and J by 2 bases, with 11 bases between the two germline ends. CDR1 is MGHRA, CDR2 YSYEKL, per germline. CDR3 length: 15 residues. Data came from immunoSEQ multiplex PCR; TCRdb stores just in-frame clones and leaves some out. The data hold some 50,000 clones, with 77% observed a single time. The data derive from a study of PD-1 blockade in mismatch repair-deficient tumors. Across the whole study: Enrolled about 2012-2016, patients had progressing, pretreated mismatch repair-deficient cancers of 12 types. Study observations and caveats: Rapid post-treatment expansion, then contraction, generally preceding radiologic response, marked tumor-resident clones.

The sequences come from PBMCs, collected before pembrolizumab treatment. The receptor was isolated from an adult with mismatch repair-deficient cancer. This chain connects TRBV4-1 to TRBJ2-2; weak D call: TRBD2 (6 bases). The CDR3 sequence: CASSPTSFNTGELFF. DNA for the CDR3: TGCGCCAGCAGCCCCACTAGCTTCAACACCGGGGAGCTGTTTTTT.